The TCR beta chain under discussion was sequenced for a study of blood T cell repertoires in COVID-19 (dated by TCRdb to the early 2020s). About the investigation overall: Samples from collaborators originated in the United States, Italy and Spain and spanned both the acute and convalescent phases of COVID-19. The samples were drawn from the first 160 participants of the ongoing ImmuneRACE study and from 1,254 subjects provided by 6 global collaborators. The material from the prospective study consisted of cDNA or gDNA derived from T cells, B-cell-depleted T cells, or PBMCs. Where HLA class I and class II types were available, the types were taken from metadata supplied by the sample provider, not from assay-based typing. The dataset comprised deeply sampled blood TCRbeta repertoires from subjects exposed to, actively infected with, or recovered from COVID-19. Sample metadata almost always included a de-identified subject ID, COVID-19 status, age in years and sex. A freely available public database, intended as a resource for researchers studying the immune response to SARS-CoV-2, is where the repertoires were released. The paper as a whole reports these results and caveats: The quantity of clinical and demographic metadata differed by source and by participant and was supplied without curation.

This clone appeared many times. Its target antigen remains unknown. No base-level quality is on record; no much larger clone is a single base apart. Participants in the prospective study were aged roughly 18 to 100 years, lived in over 20 United States geographic areas, and enrolled through a virtual design. In the prospective study, participants were assigned to cohorts based on the clinical history participants reported in a screening survey and a study questionnaire. For ImmuneRACE Cohort 3, a participant was defined as recovered based on two consecutive negative NP/OP PCR tests, clearance by a healthcare professional, or resolution of symptoms. In the prospective study, whole blood, serum and a nasopharyngeal or oropharyngeal swab were collected from each participant by mobile phlebotomists. Additional blood draws and questionnaires over a roughly two-month period could optionally be provided by prospective study participants. Before DNA extraction, blood samples from the prospective study were shipped at room temperature or frozen.

The germline V gene specifies SGHVS as CDR1 and FQNEAQ as CDR2. The CDR3 measures 15 amino acids from cysteine to phenylalanine. CDR3 DNA only is kept here, 45 bases in frame from base 1. Deletion took 1 base off V and 4 bases off J, with a span of 13 bases between the germline ends. TCRbeta CDR3 regions were amplified from genomic DNA using the immunoSEQ Assay, a bias-controlled multiplex PCR. Per the original workflow: Within the assay, amplification of reference gene primers was used to estimate how many nucleated cells each sample contained. Sequence reads were collapsed and filtered to measure the absolute abundance of every unique TCRbeta CDR3 rearrangement. For each sample, productive Simpson clonality was calculated as the square root of Simpson's diversity index across productive rearrangements. TCRdb stores this immuneACCESS table with in-frame sequences only. Part of the clones is absent; in the studies checked, under half of the shortfall reflects unresolved V genes, and no reason is known for the rest. The V and J calls and clone size come from that table; D and trimming were worked out from the DNA. For this sample there are approximately 270,000 clones; 85% to 90% appear just once. Clones ranked in the top ten supply 1.5% to 2% of the sample.

This receptor was obtained from a man aged 40-49 years who had recovered from COVID-19. The chain is encoded by TRBV7-8 joined to TRBJ1-2, with a weak D call of TRBD1 (5 bases match). The material sequenced was PBMCs or T cells enriched from blood (not recorded which). The CDR3 amino acid sequence is: CASSLGGSAVYGYTF. The DNA sequence follows: TGTGCCAGCAGCTTAGGGGGCTCGGCAGTCTATGGCTACACCTTC.